This T cell receptor beta chain was recovered during a study of shared clonotypes between healthy human individuals. Findings of the study overall: A reduction in generation probabilities was seen for non-shared clonotypes relative to those shared by all four donors. Memory subsets had estimated richness that was generally smaller than that of naive subsets. A handful of donors shared about 5% of their naive CD4 clonotypes.

The CDR3 is 15 amino acids. V shed 4 bases, J shed 10 bases, and the junction held 8 bases outside the gene matches. In germline, CDR1 is SGHRS, CDR2 YFSETQ. The protocol was immunoSEQ multiplex PCR, while the TCRdb copy is restricted to in-frame clones and leaves out a portion. The sample shows some 2.1 million clones, roughly 94% of them seen only once. A remark on this clone: Antigen unknown.

The chain employs TRBV5-1 and TRBJ2-1; TRBD2 matches 13 bases. This sequence was found in a man aged 18-30 years in good health. Sequencing input: naive CD4+ T cells sorted from blood. Documented subset: CD45RA+ positively selected. CDR3 coding DNA: TGCGCCAGCAGCGGACTAGCGGGAGAGGCACGAGAGCAGTTCTTC. As protein: CASSGLAGEAREQFF.